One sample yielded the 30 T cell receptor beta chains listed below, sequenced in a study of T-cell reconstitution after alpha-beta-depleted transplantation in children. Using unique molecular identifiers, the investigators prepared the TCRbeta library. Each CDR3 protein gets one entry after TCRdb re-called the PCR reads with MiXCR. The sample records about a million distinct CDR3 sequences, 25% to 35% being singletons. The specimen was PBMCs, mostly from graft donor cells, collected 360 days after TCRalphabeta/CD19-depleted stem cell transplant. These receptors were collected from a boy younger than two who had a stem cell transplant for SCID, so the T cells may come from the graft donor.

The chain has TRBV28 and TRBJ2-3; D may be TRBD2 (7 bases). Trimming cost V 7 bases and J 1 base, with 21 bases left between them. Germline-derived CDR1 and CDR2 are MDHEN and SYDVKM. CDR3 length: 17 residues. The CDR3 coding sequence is TGTGCCAGCACCACTATTCGCCGGGGGGCTCGCACAGATACGCAGTATTTT. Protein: CASTTIRRGARTDTQYF. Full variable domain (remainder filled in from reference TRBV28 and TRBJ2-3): DVKVTQSSRYLVKRTGEKVFLECVQDMDHENMFWYRQDPGLGLRLIYFSYDVKMKEKGDIPEGYSVSREKKERFSLILESASTNQTSMYLCASTTIRRGARTDTQYFGPGTRLTVL.

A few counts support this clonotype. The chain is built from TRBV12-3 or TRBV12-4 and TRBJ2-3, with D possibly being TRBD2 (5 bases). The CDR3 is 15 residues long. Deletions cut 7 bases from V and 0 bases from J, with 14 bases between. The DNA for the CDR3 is TGTGCCAGCACCCTTGACTATACTAGCACAGATACGCAGTATTTT. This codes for CASTLDYTSTDTQYF.

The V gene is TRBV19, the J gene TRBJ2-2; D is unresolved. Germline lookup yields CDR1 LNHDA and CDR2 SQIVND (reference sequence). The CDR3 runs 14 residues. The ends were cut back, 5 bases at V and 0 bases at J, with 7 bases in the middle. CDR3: CASSYPTNTGELFF. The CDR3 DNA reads TGTGCCAGTAGTTATCCGACGAACACCGGGGAGCTGTTTTTT.

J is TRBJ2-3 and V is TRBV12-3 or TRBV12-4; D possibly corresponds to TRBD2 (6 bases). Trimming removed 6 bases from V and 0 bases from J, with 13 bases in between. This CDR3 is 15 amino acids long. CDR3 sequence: CASRSGTPSTDTQYF. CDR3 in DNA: TGTGCCAGCAGATCCGGGACTCCTAGCACAGATACGCAGTATTTT.

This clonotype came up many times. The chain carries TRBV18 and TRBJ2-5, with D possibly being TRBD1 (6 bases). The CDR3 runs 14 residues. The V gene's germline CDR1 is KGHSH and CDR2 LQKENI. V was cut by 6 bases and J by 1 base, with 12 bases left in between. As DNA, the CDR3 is TGTGCCAGCTCCCTGACAGGCCTCCAAGAGACCCAGTACTTC. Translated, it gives CASSLTGLQETQYF.

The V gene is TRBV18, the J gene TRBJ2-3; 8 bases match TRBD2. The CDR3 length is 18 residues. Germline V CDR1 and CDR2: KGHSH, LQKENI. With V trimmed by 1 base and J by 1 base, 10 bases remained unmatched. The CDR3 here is CASSPLAGGPGGTDTQYF. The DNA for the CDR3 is TGTGCCAGCTCACCACTCGCGGGGGGACCCGGAGGCACAGATACGCAGTATTTT.

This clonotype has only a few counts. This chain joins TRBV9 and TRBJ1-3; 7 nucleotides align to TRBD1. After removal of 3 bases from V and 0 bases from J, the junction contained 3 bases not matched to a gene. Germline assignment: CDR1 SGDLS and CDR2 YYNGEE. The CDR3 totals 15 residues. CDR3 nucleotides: TGTGCCAGCAGCGCCGGGACAGCCTCTGGAAACACCATATATTTT. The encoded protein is CASSAGTASGNTIYF.

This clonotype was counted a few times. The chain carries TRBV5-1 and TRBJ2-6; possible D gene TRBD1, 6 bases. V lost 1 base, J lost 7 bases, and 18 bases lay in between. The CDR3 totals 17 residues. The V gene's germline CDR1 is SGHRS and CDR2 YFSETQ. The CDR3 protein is CASSLIIGTTEANVLTF. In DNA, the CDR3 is TGCGCCAGCAGCTTGATCATTGGGACAACCGAAGCCAACGTCCTGACTTTC.

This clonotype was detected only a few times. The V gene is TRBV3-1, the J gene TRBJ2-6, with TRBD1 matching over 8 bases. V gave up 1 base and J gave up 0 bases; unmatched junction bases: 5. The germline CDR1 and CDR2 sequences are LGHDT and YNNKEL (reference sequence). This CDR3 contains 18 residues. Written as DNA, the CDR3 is TGTGCCAGCAGCCAAGTGCGGACAGGGATCTCTGGGGCCAACGTCCTGACTTTC. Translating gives CASSQVRTGISGANVLTF.

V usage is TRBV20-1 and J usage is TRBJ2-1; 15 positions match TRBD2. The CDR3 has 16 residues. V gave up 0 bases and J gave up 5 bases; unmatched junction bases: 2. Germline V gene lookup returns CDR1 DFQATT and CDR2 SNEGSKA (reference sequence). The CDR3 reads CSARDRTSGGDNEQFF. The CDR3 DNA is TGCAGTGCTAGAGATAGGACTAGCGGGGGGGACAATGAGCAGTTCTTC.

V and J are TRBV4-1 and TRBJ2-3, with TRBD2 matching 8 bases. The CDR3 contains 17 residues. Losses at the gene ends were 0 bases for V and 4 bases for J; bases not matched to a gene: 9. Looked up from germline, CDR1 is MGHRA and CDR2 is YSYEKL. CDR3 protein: CASSQDGKRGRADTQYF. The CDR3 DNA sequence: TGCGCCAGCAGCCAAGATGGGAAGCGGGGGAGAGCAGATACGCAGTATTTT.

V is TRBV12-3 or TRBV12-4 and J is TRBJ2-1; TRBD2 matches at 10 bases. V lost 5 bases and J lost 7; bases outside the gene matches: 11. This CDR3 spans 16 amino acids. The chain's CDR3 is CASSLRGSGGGNEQFF. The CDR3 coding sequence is TGTGCCAGCAGTCTCCGCGGAAGCGGGGGGGGGAATGAGCAGTTCTTC.

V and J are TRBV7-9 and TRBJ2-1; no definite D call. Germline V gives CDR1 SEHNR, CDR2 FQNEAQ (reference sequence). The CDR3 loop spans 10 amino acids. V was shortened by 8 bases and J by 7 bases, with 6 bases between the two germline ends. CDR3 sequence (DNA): TGTGCCAGCGGGTCAAATGAGCAGTTCTTC. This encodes CASGSNEQFF.

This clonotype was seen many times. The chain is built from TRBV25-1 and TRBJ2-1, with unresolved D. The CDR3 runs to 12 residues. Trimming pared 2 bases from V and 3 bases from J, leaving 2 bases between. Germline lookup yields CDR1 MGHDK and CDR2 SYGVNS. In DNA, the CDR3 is TGTGCCAGCAGTGAAGACTACAATGAGCAGTTCTTC. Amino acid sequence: CASSEDYNEQFF.

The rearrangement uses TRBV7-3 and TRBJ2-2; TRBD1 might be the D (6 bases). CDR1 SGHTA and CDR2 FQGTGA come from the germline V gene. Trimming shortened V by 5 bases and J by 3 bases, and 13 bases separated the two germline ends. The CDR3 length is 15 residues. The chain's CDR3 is CASSPQQGYTGELFF. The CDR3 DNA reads TGTGCCAGCAGCCCACAACAGGGATACACCGGGGAGCTGTTTTTT.

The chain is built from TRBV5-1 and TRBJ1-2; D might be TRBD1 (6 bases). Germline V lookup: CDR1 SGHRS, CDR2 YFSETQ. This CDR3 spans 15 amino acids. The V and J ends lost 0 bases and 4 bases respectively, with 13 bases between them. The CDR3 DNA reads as TGCGCCAGCAGCTTGGCCTCAGGGGATACCTATGGCTACACCTTC. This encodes CASSLASGDTYGYTF.

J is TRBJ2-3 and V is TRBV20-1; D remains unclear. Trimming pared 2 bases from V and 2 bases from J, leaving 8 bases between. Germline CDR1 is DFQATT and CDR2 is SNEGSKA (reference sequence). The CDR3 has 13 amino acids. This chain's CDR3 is CSARSRHTDTQYF. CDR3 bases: TGCAGTGCTAGATCGCGACACACAGATACGCAGTATTTT.

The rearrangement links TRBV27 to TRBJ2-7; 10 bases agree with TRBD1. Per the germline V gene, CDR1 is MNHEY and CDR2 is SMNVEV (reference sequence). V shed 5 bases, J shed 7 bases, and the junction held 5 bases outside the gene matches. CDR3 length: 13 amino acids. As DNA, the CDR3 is TGTGCCAGCAGTCCCCAGGACAGGGGGGAGCAGTACTTC. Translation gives CASSPQDRGEQYF.

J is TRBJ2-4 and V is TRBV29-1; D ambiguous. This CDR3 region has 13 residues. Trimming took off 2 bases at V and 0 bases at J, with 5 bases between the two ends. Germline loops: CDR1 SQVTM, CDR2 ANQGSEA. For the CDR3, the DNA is TGCAGCGTTGAACCTTTAGCCAAAAACATTCAGTACTTC. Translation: CSVEPLAKNIQYF.

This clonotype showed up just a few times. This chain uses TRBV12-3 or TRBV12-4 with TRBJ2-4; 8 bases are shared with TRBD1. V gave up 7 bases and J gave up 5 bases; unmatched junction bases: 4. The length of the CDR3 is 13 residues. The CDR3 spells CASIEDRENIQYF. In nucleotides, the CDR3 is TGTGCCAGCATCGAGGACAGGGAAAACATTCAGTACTTC.

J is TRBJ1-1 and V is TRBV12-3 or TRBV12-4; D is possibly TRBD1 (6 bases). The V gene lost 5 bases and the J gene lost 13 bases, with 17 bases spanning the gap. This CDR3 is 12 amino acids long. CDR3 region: CASSPTGVEIFF. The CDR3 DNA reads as TGTGCCAGCAGTCCGACAGGTGTGGAGATTTTCTTT.

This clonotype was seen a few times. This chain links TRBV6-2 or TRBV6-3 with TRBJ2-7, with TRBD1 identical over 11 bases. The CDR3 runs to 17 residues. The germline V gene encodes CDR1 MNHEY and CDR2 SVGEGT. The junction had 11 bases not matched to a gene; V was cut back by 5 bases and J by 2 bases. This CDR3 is CASSRPQPGQGAYEQYF. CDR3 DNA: TGTGCCAGCAGTCGACCCCAACCGGGACAGGGGGCCTACGAGCAGTACTTC.

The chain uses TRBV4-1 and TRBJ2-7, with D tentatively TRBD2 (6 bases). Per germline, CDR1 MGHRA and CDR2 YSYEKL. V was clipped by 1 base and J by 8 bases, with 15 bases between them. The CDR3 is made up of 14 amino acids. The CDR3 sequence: CASSQVAAVWKQYF. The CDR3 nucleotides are TGCGCCAGCAGCCAAGTAGCGGCAGTTTGGAAGCAGTACTTC.

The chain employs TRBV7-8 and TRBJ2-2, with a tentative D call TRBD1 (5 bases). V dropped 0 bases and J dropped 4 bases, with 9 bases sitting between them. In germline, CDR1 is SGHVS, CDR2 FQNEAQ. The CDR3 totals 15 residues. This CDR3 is CASSLATQGTGELFF. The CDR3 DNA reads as TGTGCCAGCAGCTTAGCGACCCAGGGCACCGGGGAGCTGTTTTTT.

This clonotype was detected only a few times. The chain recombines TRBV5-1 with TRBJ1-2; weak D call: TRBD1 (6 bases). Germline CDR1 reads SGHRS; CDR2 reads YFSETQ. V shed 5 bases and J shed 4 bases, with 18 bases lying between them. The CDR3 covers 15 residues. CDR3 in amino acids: CASRQTGGRGYGYTF. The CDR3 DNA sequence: TGCGCCAGCAGACAAACCGGGGGCCGGGGCTATGGCTACACCTTC.

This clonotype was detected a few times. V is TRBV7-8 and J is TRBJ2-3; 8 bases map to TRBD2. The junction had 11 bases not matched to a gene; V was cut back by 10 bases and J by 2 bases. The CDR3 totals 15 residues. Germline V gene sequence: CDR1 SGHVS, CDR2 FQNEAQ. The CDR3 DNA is TGTGCCACACTAGGGAGTAGCGGGAACACAGATACGCAGTATTTT. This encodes CATLGSSGNTDTQYF.

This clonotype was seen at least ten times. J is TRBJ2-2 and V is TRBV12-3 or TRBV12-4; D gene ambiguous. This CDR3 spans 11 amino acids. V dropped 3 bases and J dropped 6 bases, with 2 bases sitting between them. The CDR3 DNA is TGTGCCAGCAGTTTTTCCGGGGAGCTGTTTTTT. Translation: CASSFSGELFF.

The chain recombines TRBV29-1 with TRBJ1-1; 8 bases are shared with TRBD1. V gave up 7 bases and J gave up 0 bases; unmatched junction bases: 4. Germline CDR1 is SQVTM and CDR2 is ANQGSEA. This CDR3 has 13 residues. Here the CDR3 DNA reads TGCAGCGGCCGCAGGGGGCTGAACACTGAAGCTTTCTTT. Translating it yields CSGRRGLNTEAFF.

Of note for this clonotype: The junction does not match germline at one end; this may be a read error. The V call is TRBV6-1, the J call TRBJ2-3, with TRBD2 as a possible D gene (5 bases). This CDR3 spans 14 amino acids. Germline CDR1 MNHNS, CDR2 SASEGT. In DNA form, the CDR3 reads TGTGCCAGCAGCTCCCGGAGGCACACAGATGCGCAGTATTTT. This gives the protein CASSSRRHTDAQYF.

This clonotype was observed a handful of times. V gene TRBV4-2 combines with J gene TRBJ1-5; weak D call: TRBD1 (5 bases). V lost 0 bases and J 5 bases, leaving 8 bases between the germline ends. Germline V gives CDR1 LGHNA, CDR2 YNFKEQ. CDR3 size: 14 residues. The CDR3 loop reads CASSQDRGDQPQHF. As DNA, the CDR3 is TGTGCCAGCAGCCAAGATAGAGGGGATCAGCCCCAGCATTTT.